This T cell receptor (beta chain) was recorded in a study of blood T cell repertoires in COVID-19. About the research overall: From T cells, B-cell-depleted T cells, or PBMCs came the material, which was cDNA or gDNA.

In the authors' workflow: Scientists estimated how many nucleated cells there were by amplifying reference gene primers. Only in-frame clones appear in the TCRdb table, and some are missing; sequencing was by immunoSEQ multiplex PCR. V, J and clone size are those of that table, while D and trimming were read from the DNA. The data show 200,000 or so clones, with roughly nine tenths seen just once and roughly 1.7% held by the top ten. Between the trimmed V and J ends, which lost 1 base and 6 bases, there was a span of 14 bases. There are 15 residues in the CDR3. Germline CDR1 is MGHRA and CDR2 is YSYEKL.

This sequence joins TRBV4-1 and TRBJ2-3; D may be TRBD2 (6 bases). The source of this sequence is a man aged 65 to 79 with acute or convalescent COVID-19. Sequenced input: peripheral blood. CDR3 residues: CASSQGRELLDTQYF. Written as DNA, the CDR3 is TGCGCCAGCAGCCAAGGTCGGGAGCTCCTCGATACGCAGTATTTT.